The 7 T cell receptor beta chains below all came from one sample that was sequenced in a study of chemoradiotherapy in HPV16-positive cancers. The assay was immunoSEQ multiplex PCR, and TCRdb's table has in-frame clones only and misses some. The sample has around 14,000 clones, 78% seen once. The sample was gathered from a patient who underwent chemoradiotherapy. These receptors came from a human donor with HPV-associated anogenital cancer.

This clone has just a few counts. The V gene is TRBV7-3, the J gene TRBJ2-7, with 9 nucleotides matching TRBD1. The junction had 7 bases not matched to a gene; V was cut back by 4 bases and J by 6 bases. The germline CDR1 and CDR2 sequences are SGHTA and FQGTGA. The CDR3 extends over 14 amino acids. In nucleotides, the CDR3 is TGTGCCAGCAGCTCTAACAGGGGGCTGGCCGAGCAGTACTTC. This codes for CASSSNRGLAEQYF.

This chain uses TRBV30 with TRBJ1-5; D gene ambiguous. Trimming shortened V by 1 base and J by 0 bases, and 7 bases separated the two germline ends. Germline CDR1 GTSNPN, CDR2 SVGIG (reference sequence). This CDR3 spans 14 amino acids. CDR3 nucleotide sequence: TGTGCCTGGAGTGGGGTCAATAGCAATCAGCCCCAGCATTTT. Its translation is CAWSGVNSNQPQHF.

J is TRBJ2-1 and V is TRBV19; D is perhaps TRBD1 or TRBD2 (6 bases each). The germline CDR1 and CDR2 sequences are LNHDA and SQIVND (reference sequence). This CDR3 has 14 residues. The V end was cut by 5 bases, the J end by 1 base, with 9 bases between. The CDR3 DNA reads TGTGCCAGTAGTCCGGGGGCTTCCTACAATGAGCAGTTCTTC. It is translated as CASSPGASYNEQFF.

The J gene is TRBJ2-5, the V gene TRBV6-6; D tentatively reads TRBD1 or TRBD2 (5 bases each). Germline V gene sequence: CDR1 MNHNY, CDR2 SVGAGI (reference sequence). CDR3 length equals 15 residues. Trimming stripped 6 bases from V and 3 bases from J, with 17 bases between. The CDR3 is CASRHPWGLEETQYF. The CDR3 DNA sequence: TGTGCCAGCAGACACCCCTGGGGGTTGGAAGAGACCCAGTACTTC.

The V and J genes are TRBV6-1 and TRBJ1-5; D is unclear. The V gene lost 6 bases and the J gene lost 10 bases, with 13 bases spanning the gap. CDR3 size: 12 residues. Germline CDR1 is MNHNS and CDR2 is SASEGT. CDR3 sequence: CASSQGGPPQHF. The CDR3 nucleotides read TGTGCCAGCAGCCAAGGCGGCCCCCCCCAGCATTTT.

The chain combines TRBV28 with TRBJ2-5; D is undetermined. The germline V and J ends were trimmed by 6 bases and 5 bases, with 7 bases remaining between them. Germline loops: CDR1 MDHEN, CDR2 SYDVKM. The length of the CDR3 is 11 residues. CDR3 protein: CASSNRETQYF. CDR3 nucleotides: TGTGCCAGCAGCAACCGTGAGACCCAGTACTTC.

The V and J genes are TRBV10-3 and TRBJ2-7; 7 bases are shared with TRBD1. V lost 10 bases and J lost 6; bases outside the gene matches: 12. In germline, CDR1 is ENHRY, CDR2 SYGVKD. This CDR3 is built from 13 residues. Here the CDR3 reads CATKATGNGEQYF. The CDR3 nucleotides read TGTGCCACCAAGGCGACAGGGAACGGCGAGCAGTACTTC.